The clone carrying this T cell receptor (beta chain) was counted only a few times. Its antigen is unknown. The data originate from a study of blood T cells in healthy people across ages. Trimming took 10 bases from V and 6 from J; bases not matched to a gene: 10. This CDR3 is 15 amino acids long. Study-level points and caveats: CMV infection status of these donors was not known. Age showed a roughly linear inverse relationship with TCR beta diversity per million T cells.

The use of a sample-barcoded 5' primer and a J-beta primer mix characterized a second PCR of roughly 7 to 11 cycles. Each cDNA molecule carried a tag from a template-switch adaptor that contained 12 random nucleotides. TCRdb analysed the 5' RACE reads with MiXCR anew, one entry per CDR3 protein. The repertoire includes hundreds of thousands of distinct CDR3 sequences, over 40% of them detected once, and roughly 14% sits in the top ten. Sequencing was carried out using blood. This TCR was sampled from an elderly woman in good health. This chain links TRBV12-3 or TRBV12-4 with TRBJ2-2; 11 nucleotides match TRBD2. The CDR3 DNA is TGTGCCACCTTCTTTACTAGCGGGAGTGCCGGGGAGCTGTTTTTT. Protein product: CATFFTSGSAGELFF.